This TCR beta chain was profiled in a study of cytomegalovirus exposure and HLA in healthy donors. General study results and limits: Reports described diagnosis of cytomegalovirus status by the classifier as highly specific and sensitive. More clonal expansion characterized HLA-associated TCR beta chains than equally common others in a later analysis. Some V segments could not be told apart, so they were left out, TRBV6-2 and TRBV6-3 among them.

Concerning this clone: Its cognate antigen is unknown.

Use of 60 Vbeta and 13 Jbeta primers characterized the PCR. Measured with immunoSEQ multiplex PCR; TCRdb has only the in-frame clones, and not every one. The repertoire holds 60,000 to 75,000 clones, 65% to 85% seen once, with 2.5% to 3.5% in the top ten. After removal of 0 bases from V and 4 bases from J, the junction contained 4 bases not matched to a gene. Germline assignment: CDR1 SGHNT and CDR2 YYREEE (reference sequence). The CDR3 contains 15 residues. Donors were ostensibly healthy at sampling, although undocumented immune exposures were probable. Sequencing was carried out using PBMCs. The receptor was derived from a woman in her thirties in good health and CMV-seronegative. This rearrangement joins TRBV5-4 to TRBJ2-1; 7 bases are shared with TRBD1. CDR3 loop: CASSLGGQVYNEQFF. CDR3 sequence (DNA): TGTGCCAGCAGCTTGGGTGGACAGGTTTACAATGAGCAGTTCTTC.